This T cell receptor beta chain was obtained from a study of cytomegalovirus exposure and HLA in healthy donors. The PCR contained 60 Vbeta and 13 Jbeta primers. Sequencing was performed with immunoSEQ multiplex PCR; in TCRdb, only in-frame clones are kept and a portion is missing. There are around 180,000 clones in the sample; less than 75% occur only once, and approximately 1.4% lies in the top ten. The CDR3 spans 16 residues. The V end was cut by 6 bases, the J end by 3 bases, with 21 bases between. CDR1 and CDR2 from the germline V gene are SGHTS and YDEGEE. The chain has TRBV5-8 and TRBJ1-2; weak D call: TRBD1 (6 bases). The receptor was derived from a girl between 5 and 17 years old in good health and CMV-seronegative. Sequenced: PBMCs. CDR3 DNA sequence: TGTGCCAGCACCTGGGCAGGGGCCTCAAACGACTATGGCTACACCTTC. It translates to CASTWAGASNDYGYTF.